This T cell receptor (beta chain) was captured by sequencing in a study of cytotoxic CD8 clonotypes in ibrutinib-treated CLL. The table lists this clone with a count of one. Libraries were prepared by immunoSEQ multiplex PCR; TCRdb keeps only in-frame clonotypes and omits some of them. Counted here are roughly 200,000 clones, 60% to 80% occurring once; the ten biggest clones make up around 10%. V lost 4 bases, J lost 2 bases, and 14 bases lay in between. Germline CDR1 and CDR2: SEHNR and FQNEAQ (reference sequence). The CDR3 covers 15 residues. The specimen comprised PBMCs, sampled after 12 months of ibrutinib treatment. The chain uses TRBV7-9 and TRBJ2-5; weak D call: TRBD2 (5 bases). The sequence came from a human donor with chronic lymphocytic leukemia. The CDR3 DNA sequence: TGTGCCAGCAGCTCCCGGGCGCGGACTCAAGAGACCCAGTACTTC. It translates to CASSSRARTQETQYF.